This T cell receptor (beta chain) was observed in a study of blood T cells in healthy people across ages. Next came a second PCR, run for about 7 to 12 cycles, which used a sample-barcoded 5' primer along with a J-beta primer mix. MiXCR, applied by TCRdb to the 5' RACE reads, yields one record per CDR3 protein. The sample contains 600,000 to 850,000 distinct CDR3 sequences, 20% to 30% of which appear only once. Germline V lookup: CDR1 SGHNT, CDR2 YYREEE (reference sequence). This CDR3 has 14 residues. Trimming cost V 3 bases and J 3 bases, with 12 bases left between them. These data also featured in a second study, about T cells of mothers and their children.

The chain joins TRBV5-4 to TRBJ1-2; tentative D call: TRBD1 (5 bases). The sequenced material came from blood. The clonotype comes from a boy younger than 18 in good health. The CDR3 nucleotides are TGTGCCAGCAGCTCCCGGGACGGGGACTATGGCTACACCTTC. Its translation is CASSSRDGDYGYTF.